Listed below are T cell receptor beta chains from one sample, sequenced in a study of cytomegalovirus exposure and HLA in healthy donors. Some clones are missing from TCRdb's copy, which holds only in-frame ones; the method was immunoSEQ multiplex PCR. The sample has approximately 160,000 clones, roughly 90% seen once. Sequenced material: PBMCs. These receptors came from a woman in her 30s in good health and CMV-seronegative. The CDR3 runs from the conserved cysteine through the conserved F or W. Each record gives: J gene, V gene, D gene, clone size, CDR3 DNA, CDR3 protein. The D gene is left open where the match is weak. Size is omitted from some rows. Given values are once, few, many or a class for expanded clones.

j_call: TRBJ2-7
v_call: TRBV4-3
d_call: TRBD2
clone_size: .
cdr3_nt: TGCGCCAGCAGCCAAGATCGGACTAGCGGGGGGGCTTACGAGCAGTACTTC
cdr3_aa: CASSQDRTSGGAYEQYF

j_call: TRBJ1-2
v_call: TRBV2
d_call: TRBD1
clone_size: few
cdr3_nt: TGTGCCAGCAGTCCCCCGGGACAGGTCTATGGCTACACCTTC
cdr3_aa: CASSPPGQVYGYTF

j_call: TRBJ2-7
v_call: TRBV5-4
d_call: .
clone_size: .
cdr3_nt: TGTGCCAGCAGCTTGGGGGGAGGGGGCCCTTACGAGCAGTACTTC
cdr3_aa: CASSLGGGGPYEQYF

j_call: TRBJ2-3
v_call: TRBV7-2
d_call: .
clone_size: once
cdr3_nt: TGTGCCAGCAGCTTTGGGCCGGGCAGTGGAGATACGCAGTATTTT
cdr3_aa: CASSFGPGSGDTQYF

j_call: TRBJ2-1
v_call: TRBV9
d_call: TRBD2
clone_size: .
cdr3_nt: TGTGCCAGCAGCCCACCTCCGGGACTAGCGGGAGGCAATGAGCAGTTCTTC
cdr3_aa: CASSPPPGLAGGNEQFF

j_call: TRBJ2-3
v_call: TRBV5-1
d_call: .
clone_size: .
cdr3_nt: TGCGCCAGCAACTCTCCCGGGGAAGATACGCAGTATTTT
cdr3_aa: CASNSPGEDTQYF

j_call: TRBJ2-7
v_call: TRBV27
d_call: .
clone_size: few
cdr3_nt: TGTGCCAGCGGGCCGGGACTGTCCTACGAGCAGTACTTC
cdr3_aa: CASGPGLSYEQYF

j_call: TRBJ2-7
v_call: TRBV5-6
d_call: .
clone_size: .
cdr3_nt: TGTGCCAGCAGCTTGGTCGGGACGGGACTCTACGAGCAGTACTTC
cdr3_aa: CASSLVGTGLYEQYF

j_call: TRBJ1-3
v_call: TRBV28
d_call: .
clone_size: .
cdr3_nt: TGTGCCAGCAGTTTCCTTGAGACAGTTGGAAACACCATATATTTT
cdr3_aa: CASSFLETVGNTIYF

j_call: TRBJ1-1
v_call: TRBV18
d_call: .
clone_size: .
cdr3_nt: TGTGCCAGCTCACCAGGACACATGAACACTGAAGCTTTCTTT
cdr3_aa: CASSPGHMNTEAFF

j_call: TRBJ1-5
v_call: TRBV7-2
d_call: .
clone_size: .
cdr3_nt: TGTGCCAGCAGCTTAGCGCGCTCGGGACAGCCCCAGCATTTT
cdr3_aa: CASSLARSGQPQHF

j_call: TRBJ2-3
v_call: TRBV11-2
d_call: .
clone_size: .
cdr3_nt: TGTGCCAGCAGCCCAAGCTCGGACTATTCAGATACGCAGTATTTT
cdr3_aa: CASSPSSDYSDTQYF

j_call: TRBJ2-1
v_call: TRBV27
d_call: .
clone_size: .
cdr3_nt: TGTGCCAGCAGTCGCCCGATCAGGGGAATCCATGAGCAGTTCTTC
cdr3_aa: CASSRPIRGIHEQFF

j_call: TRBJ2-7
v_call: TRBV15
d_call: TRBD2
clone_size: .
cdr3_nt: TGTGCCACCAGCCAAGGGGTAGCGGGACCCTACGAGCAGTACTTC
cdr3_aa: CATSQGVAGPYEQYF

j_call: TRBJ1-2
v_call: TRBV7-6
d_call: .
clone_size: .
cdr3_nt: TGTGCCAGCAGCCAAGTAGGGGGGCCCTATGGCTACACCTTC
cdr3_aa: CASSQVGGPYGYTF

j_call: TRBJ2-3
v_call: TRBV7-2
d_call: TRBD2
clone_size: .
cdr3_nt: TGTGCCAGCAGGCTGGGAGGGCGACTCACAGATACGCAGTATTTT
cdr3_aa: CASRLGGRLTDTQYF

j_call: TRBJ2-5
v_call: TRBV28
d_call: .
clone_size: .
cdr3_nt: TGTGCCAGCACCTGGACTGGGGGTGTGACCCAGTACTTC
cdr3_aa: CASTWTGGVTQYF

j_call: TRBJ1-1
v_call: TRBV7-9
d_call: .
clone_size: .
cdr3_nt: TGTGCCAGCAGCTCGAGCCTTATGAACACTGAAGCTTTCTTT
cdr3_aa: CASSSSLMNTEAFF

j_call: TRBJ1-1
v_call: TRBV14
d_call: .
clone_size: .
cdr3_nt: TGTGCCAGCAGCGACCAGGCGCGACGCTCTGAAGCTTTCTTT
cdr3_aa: CASSDQARRSEAFF

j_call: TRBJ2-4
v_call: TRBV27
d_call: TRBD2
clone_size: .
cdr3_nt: TGTGCCAGCAGCTCCTCTAGCGGGAGGGCCAAAAACATTCAGTACTTC
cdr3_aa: CASSSSSGRAKNIQYF

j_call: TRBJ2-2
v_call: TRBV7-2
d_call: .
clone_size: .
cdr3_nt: TGTGCCAGCAGCTTAAAGCCGGGCGCCGGGGAGCTGTTTTTT
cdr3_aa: CASSLKPGAGELFF

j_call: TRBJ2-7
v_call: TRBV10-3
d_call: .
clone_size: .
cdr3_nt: TGTGCCATCAGCACCGGGACGGACATCTCCTACGAGCAGTACTTC
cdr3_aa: CAISTGTDISYEQYF

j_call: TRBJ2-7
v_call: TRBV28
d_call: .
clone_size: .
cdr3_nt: TGTGCCAGCAGTTTATTCCCCCTTATCGACAGCTCAACCCACGAGCAGTACTTC
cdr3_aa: CASSLFPLIDSSTHEQYF

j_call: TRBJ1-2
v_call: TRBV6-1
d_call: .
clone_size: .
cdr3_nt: TGTGCCAGCAGTGGGGGGGCGGGCTATGGCTACACCTTC
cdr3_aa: CASSGGAGYGYTF

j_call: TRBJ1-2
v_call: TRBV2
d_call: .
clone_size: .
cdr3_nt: TGTGCCAGCAGAGTCGGACAGTTTTCTAACTATGGCTACACCTTC
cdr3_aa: CASRVGQFSNYGYTF

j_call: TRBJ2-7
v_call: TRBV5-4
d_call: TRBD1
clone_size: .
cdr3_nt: TGTGCCAGCACCCGGACAGGGAGCTCCTACGAGCAGTACTTC
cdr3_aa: CASTRTGSSYEQYF

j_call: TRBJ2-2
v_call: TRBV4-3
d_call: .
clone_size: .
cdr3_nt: TGCGCCAGCAGCCTAGGGGGAGGGGGGAGCACCGGGGAGCTGTTTTTT
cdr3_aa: CASSLGGGGSTGELFF

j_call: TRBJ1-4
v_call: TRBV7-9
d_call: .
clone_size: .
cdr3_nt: TGTGCCAGCAGCCGGGACCGCCCTAATGAAAAACTGTTTTTT
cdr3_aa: CASSRDRPNEKLFF